This TCR beta chain was identified in a study of cytomegalovirus exposure and HLA in healthy donors. Notes on the study in general: TRBV6-2, TRBV6-3 and some other V segments were excluded as indistinguishable.

To note about this clone: Its antigen is unknown.

Trimming removed 4 bases at V and 2 bases at J, with 11 bases between. The CDR3 loop spans 13 amino acids. CDR1 is GTSNPN and CDR2 is SVGIG in the germline V gene (reference sequence). The PCR used 60 Vbeta and 13 Jbeta primers. Profiling relied on immunoSEQ multiplex PCR, and the TCRdb table lists in-frame clones only, not all of them. The table has under 110,000 clones, around 71% seen once. The V call is TRBV30, the J call TRBJ2-5; D gene unclear. The TCR was taken from a boy younger than 18 in good health and CMV-seronegative. Sequenced material: PBMCs. The CDR3 here is CAWMNWAQETQYF. For the CDR3, the DNA is TGTGCCTGGATGAATTGGGCTCAAGAGACCCAGTACTTC.